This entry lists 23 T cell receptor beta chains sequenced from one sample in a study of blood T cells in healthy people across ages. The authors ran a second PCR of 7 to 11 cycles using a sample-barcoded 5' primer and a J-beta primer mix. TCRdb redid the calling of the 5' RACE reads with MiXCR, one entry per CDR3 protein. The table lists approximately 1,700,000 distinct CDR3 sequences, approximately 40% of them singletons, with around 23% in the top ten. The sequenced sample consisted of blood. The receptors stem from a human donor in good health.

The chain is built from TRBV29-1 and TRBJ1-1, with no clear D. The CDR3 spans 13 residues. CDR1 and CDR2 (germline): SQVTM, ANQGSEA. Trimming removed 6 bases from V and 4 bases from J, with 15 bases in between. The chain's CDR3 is CSVSWREGTEAFF. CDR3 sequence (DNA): TGCAGCGTCTCCTGGCGGGAGGGCACTGAAGCTTTCTTT.

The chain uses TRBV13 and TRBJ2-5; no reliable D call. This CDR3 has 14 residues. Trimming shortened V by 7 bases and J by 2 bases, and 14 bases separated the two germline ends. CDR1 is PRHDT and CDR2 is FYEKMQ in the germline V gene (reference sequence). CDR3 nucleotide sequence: TGTGCCAGCAACGGTAGAGGTGGGCAAGAGACCCAGTACTTC. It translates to CASNGRGGQETQYF.

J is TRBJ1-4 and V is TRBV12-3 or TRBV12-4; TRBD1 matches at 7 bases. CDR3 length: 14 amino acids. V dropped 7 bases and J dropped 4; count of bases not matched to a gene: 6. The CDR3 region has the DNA TGTGCCAGCACCCTGACAGGGATTAATGAAAAACTGTTTTTT. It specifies CASTLTGINEKLFF.

CDR3 residues: CASSEAAGPTDTQYF. The CDR3 DNA sequence: TGTGCCAGCAGTGAAGCGGCGGGGCCCACTGATACGCAGTATTTT. The J gene is TRBJ2-3, the V gene TRBV2; tentative D call: TRBD2 (6 bases). Deletions cut 0 bases from V and 6 bases from J, with 13 bases between. The CDR3 totals 15 residues. Germline values: CDR1 SNHLY, CDR2 FYNNEI.

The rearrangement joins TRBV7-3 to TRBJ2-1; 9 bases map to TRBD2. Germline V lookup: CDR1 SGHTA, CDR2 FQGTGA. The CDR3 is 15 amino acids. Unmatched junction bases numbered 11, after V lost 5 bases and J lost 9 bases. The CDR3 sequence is CASSQGGLASIEQFF. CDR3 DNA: TGTGCCAGCAGCCAGGGGGGACTAGCAAGCATTGAGCAGTTCTTC. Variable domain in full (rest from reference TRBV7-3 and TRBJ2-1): GAGVSQTPSNKVTEKGKYVELRCDPISGHTALYWYRQSLGQGPEFLIYFQGTGAADDSGLPNDRFFAVRPEGSVSTLKIQRTERGDSAVYLCASSQGGLASIEQFFGPGTRLTVL.

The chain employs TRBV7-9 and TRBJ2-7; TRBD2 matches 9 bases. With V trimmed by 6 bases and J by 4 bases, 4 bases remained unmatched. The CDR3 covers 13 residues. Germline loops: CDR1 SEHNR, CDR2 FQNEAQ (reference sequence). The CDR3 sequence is CASSVLAGYEQYF. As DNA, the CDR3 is TGTGCCAGCAGTGTCCTAGCGGGGTACGAGCAGTACTTC.

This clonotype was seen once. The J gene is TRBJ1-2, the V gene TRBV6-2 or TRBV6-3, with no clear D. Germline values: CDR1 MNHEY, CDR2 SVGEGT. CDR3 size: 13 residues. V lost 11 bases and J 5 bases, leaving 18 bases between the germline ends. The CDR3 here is CAGTRGLLYGYTF. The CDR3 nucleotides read TGTGCCGGCACCCGAGGGCTTCTTTATGGCTACACCTTC.

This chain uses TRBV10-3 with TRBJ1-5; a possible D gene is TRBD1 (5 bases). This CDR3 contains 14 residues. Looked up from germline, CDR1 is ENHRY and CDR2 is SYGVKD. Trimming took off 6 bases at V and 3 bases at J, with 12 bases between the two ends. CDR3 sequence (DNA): TGTGCCATCAGGGAGGACATATCCAATCAGCCCCAGCATTTT. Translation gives CAIREDISNQPQHF.

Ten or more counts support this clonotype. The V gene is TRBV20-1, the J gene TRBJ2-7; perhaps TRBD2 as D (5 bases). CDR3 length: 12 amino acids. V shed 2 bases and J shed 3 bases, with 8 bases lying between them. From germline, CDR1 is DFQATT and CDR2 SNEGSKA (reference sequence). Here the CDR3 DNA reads TGCAGTGCTAGACGCAGCGGCTACGAGCAGTACTTC. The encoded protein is CSARRSGYEQYF.

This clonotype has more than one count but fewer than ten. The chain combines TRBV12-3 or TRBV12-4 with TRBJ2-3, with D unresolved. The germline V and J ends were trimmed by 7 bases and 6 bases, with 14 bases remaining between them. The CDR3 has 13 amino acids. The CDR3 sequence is CASKVDEGDTQYF. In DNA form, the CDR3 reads TGTGCCAGCAAGGTTGACGAAGGGGATACGCAGTATTTT.

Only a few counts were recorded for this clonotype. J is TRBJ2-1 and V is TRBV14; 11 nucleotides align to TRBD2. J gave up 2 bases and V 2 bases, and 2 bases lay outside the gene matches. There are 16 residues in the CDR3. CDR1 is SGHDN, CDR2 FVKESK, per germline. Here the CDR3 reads CASSQTTSGAYNEQFF. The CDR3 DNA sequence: TGTGCCAGCAGCCAAACGACTAGCGGGGCCTACAATGAGCAGTTCTTC.

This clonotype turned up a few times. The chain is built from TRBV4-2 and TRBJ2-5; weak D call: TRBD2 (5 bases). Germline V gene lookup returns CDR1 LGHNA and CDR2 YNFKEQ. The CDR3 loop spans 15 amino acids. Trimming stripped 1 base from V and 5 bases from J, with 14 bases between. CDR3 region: CASSQGAGLGETQYF. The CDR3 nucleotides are TGTGCCAGCAGCCAAGGGGCAGGACTCGGGGAGACCCAGTACTTC.

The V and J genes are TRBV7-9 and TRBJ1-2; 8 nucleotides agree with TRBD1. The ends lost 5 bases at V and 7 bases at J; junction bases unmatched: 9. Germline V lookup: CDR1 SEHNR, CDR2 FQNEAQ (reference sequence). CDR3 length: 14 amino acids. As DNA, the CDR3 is TGTGCCAGCAGCCGCATACAGGGGACAGGTGGCTACACCTTC. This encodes CASSRIQGTGGYTF.

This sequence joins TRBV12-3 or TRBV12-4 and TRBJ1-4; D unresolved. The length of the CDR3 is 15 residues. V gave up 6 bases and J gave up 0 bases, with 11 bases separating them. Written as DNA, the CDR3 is TGTGCCAGCAGATCGGGGAGTGCAACTAATGAAAAACTGTTTTTT. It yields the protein CASRSGSATNEKLFF.

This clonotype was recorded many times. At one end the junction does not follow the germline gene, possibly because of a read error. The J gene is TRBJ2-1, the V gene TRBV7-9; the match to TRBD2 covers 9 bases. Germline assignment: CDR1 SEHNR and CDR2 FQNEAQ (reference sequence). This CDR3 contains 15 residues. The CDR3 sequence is CASSLALAGYNEQFF. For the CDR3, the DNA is TGCGCCAGCAGCTTGGCCCTAGCGGGGTACAATGAGCAGTTCTTC.

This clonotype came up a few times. Here the CDR3 reads CASRGLAGGGEQFF. CDR3 bases: TGTGCCAGCAGGGGACTAGCGGGGGGAGGTGAGCAGTTCTTC. The chain joins TRBV12-3 or TRBV12-4 to TRBJ2-1; 15 bases agree with TRBD2. V dropped 6 bases and J dropped 9; count of bases not matched to a gene: 3. The CDR3 is 14 amino acids.

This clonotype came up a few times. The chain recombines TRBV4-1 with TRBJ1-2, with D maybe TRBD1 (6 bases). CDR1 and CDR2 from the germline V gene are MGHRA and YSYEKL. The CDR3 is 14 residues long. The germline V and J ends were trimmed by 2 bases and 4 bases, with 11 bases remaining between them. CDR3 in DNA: TGCGCCAGCAGCCAACCTGGACAGACCTATGGCTACACCTTC. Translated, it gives CASSQPGQTYGYTF.

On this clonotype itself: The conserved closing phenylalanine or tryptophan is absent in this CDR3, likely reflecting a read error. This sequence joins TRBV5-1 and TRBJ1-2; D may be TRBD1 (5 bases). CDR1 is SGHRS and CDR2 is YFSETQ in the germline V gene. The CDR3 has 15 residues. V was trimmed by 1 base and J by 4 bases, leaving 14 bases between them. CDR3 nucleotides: TGCGCCAGCAGCTTGAGCGGACCAGGGAGCTATGGCTACACCATC. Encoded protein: CASSLSGPGSYGYTI.

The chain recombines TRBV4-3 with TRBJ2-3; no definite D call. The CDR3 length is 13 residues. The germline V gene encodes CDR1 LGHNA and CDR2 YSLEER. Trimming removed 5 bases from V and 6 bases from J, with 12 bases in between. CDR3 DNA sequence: TGCGCCAGCAGCTCCAACGGTAGGGATACGCAGTATTTT. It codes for CASSSNGRDTQYF.

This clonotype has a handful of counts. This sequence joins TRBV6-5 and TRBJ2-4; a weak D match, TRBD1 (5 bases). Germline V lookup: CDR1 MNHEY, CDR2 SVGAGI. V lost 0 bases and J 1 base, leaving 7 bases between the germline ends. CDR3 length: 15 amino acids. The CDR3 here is CASSYSGVAKNIQYF. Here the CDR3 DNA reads TGTGCCAGCAGTTACTCAGGGGTTGCCAAAAACATTCAGTACTTC.

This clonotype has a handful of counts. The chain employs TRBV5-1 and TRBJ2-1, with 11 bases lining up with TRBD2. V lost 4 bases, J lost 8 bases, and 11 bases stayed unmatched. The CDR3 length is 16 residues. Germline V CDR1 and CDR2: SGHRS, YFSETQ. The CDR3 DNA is TGCGCCAGCAGCCTAGTAGGGACTAGCGGTTTCGATGAGCAGTTCTTC. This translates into CASSLVGTSGFDEQFF.

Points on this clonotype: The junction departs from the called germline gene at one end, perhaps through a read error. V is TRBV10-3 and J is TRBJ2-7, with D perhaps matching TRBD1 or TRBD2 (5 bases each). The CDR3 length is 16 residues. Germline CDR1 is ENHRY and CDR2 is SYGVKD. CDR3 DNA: TGTGCCATCAGTGAGTCCCCGAGGGGAAAAACTTACGAGCAGAACTTC. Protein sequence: CAISESPRGKTYEQNF.

The CDR3 DNA sequence: TGTGCCAGCAGCCAGGATCTCCGGGGGGGCAATGAGCAGTTCTTC. Translation: CASSQDLRGGNEQFF. This chain connects TRBV4-2 to TRBJ2-1; TRBD2 agrees at 8 bases. J lost 6 bases, V lost 3 bases, and 7 bases had no gene match. From germline, CDR1 is LGHNA and CDR2 YNFKEQ. The CDR3 sequence is 15 residues long.